Presented here are 4 T cell receptor beta chains from one specimen sequenced in a study of regulatory T cells in long-lasting Graves disease (dated by TCRdb to about 2021). Interpreted using the paper, the time point label stands for: persistent/refractory GD, antithyroid drugs over 5 years with positive TRAb. For both TCR sequencing and RNA sequencing, RNA was extracted from PBMCs in TRIzol. The library was built by means of multiplex PCR. Sequencing was performed on an Illumina HiSeq 4000. CDR3 regions were amplified by Arm-PCR with iRepertoire HTBI primers to construct TCR beta libraries. Using fastp at Q25 and MiXCR, TCRdb reprocessed the public reads and kept productive beta chains. A single entry per CDR3 protein holds the most common genes and DNA from its merged rows. This sample holds around 460,000 distinct CDR3 sequences; about 22% were observed only once. The leading ten clones occupy 13% of the sample.

Sequenced material: peripheral blood mononuclear cells (PBMCs), taken when the disease was refractory, from a patient treated with antithyroid drugs. Receptors were obtained from a female donor with Graves disease.

This clonotype has ten or more counts. The J gene is TRBJ1-5, the V gene TRBV6-1; tentative D call: TRBD1 (6 bases). Germline V gene lookup returns CDR1 MNHNS and CDR2 SASEGT. Trimming cost V 3 bases and J 2 bases, with 17 bases left between them. The CDR3 sequence is 17 residues long. The CDR3 nucleotides are TGTGCCAGCAGTGATCGTACCCGGGGGGGCGGCAATCAGCCCCAGCATTTT. Protein sequence: CASSDRTRGGGNQPQHF.

This clonotype has at least ten counts. This rearrangement joins TRBV20-1 to TRBJ1-1, with a tentative D call TRBD1 (6 bases). The CDR3 runs 14 residues. Deletions cut 7 bases from V and 4 bases from J, with 19 bases between. CDR1 and CDR2 (germline): DFQATT, SNEGSKA (reference sequence). The CDR3 coding sequence is TGCAGTGTCCCCCGAAGACAGGCTGGCACTGAAGCTTTCTTT. Translated: CSVPRRQAGTEAFF.

This clonotype appeared many times. The V and J genes are TRBV28 and TRBJ1-2; D might be TRBD1 (5 bases). The CDR3 is made up of 15 amino acids. Per the germline V gene, CDR1 is MDHEN and CDR2 is SYDVKM. Trimming removed 2 bases at V and 4 bases at J, with 14 bases between. The CDR3: CASSLGLAGPYGYTF. The CDR3 region has the DNA TGTGCCAGCAGTTTAGGGCTCGCAGGGCCCTATGGCTACACCTTC.

This clonotype was detected ten times or more. V gene TRBV28 combines with J gene TRBJ1-4; D call uncertain. This CDR3 comprises 13 residues. The germline gives CDR1 MDHEN, CDR2 SYDVKM. Trimming took 5 bases from V and 3 from J, leaving 7 bases between them. CDR3: CASSISPNEKLFF. DNA of the CDR3: TGTGCCAGCAGTATTTCCCCTAATGAAAAACTGTTTTTT.